The present TCR beta chain was sequenced within a study of shared clonotypes between healthy human individuals. The study, taken as a whole, reports: Donors were few, which limited the genetic and exposure-history diversity represented.

V lost 4 bases, J lost 1 base, and 18 bases lay in between. Germline CDR1 is SGHTA and CDR2 is FQGNSA. The length of the CDR3 is 17 residues. TCRdb's copy holds only in-frame clones and misses some; the assay was immunoSEQ multiplex PCR. The sample has around 1,900,000 clones; 93% are singletons. In regard to this clone: What it binds is unknown.

The naive CD8 fraction comprised CD45RO-negative cells positively selected for CCR7 and excluded terminally differentiated effector memory CD45RA+ cells. Sequencing input: naive CD8+ T cells from PBMCs. The sequence derives from a young man in good health. Some clones in this sample may be carry-over from other donors' samples. V gene TRBV7-2 combines with J gene TRBJ2-3; tentative D call: TRBD2 (5 bases). This CDR3 is CASSSQPMGVGTDTQYF. The CDR3 nucleotides read TGTGCCAGCAGCTCCCAGCCCATGGGAGTCGGCACAGATACGCAGTATTTT.